This T cell receptor (beta chain) was identified during a study of CD8+ T cells in alopecia areata. Study information: Treated patients took oral tofacitinib at 5 to 10 mg twice daily.

In each case, RNA was isolated and then reverse transcribed into cDNA as the sequencing template. The assay was immunoSEQ multiplex PCR, and TCRdb's table has in-frame clones only and misses some. The table records 150,000 to 190,000 clones, more than 45% of them present only once. Collection of lesional scalp punch biopsies and peripheral blood was performed in alopecia areata patients. Sorted out of PBMCs were CD4+ T cells and CD8+ T cells. This CDR3 is 13 amino acids long. Between the trimmed V and J ends, which lost 5 bases and 0 bases, there was a span of 6 bases. Germline-derived CDR1 and CDR2 are SGHRS and YFSETQ.

The TCR comes from a human donor with alopecia areata. The chain employs TRBV5-1 and TRBJ1-5; D remains unclear. The sample in question was CD8+ T cells sorted from blood, obtained at week 0. In DNA form, the CDR3 reads TGCGCCAGCAGGCTCAATAGCAATCAGCCCCAGCATTTT. It is translated as CASRLNSNQPQHF.